This T cell receptor (beta chain) was obtained from a study of shared clonotypes between healthy human individuals. Study overall: Every donor yielded three CD4 naive, three CD4 memory, two CD8 naive and one CD8 memory plate. Points from the study as a whole: Limited genetic and exposure-history diversity came from having few donors. Rarefaction revealed incomplete sorted-subset sequencing despite large depth.

Germline lookup yields CDR1 LNHNV and CDR2 YYDKDF (reference sequence). The CDR3 has 13 amino acids. Trimming pared 0 bases from V and 5 bases from J, leaving 7 bases between. Evenly divided among several immunoSEQ plates was the genomic DNA of each subset. Sequencing was performed with immunoSEQ multiplex PCR; in TCRdb, only in-frame clones are kept and a portion is missing. The sample lists about 2,200,000 clones; approximately 94% were seen once. A note on this clone: The target antigen is unknown.

The naive CD8 subset, CD45RO-negative cells positively selected for CCR7, excluded terminally differentiated effector memory CD45RA+ cells. The sample taken for sequencing was naive CD8+ T cells from PBMCs. The clonotype comes from a man between 18 and 35 years old in good health. Some clones in this sample may be carry-over from other donors' samples. V and J are TRBV15 and TRBJ2-5; D is undetermined. The CDR3 region is CATSREDGETQYF. CDR3 bases: TGTGCCACCAGCAGAGAGGACGGGGAGACCCAGTACTTC.